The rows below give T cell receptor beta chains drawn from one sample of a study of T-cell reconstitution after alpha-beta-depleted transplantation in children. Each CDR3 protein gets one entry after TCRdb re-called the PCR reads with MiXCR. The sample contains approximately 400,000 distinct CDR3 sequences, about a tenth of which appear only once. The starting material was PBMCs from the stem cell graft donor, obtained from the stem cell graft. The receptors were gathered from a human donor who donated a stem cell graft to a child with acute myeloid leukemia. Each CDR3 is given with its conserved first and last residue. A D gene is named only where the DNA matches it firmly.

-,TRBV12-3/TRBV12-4,CASRPGYGEQFF
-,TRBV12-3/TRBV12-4,CASSIWGQPQHF
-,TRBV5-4,CASSRDYNEQFF
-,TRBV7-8,CASSPTAARMNTEAFF
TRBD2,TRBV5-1,CASSLSTSGTDNEQFF
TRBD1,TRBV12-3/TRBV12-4,CASSHLEGGRYEQYF
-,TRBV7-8,CASSSRGSSTGELFF
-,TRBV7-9,CASSLSPEQFF
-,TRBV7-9,CASSLEGTTDTQYF
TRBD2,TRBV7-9,CASSPVAGAHNEQFF
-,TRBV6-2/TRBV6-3,CASSYSPSQPQHF
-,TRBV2,CASRGIRGYQPQHF
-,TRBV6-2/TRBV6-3,CASSLPSGFHEQYF
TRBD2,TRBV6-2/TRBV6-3,CASRLAGGPNEQYF
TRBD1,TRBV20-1,CSARPGTGVFQAARYGYTF
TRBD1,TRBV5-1,CASSPNRGEETQYF
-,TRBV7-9,CASCSQETQYF
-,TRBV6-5,CASSYIPRADTQYF
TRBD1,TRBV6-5,CASSSPGQGYNEQFF
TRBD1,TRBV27,CASSSSHGTGTSEQYF
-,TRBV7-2,CASSPGGWSWSAYEQYF
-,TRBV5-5,CASSLGGRSSRETQYF
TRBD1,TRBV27,CASSSPEGAEQFF
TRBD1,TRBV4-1,CASMKGQTDTQYF
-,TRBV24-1,CATSDYPGLKDDYEQYF
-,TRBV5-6,CASSLYLGREEGTDTQYF
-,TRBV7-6,CASSLLVGPETQYF